This T cell receptor (beta chain) came from a study of blood T cell repertoires in COVID-19. The ends were cut back, 0 bases at V and 8 bases at J, with 23 bases in the middle. Germline V gene sequence: CDR1 LGHNA, CDR2 YSLEER. The CDR3 spans 18 residues. In the original analysis: Nucleated cell number was recorded as an estimate derived from reference gene primer amplification. Here immunoSEQ multiplex PCR was the method, and the copy in TCRdb shows in-frame clones only, minus some. Clone size and V and J calls were adopted from that table, with D and trimming inferred from the DNA. The profile shows about 300,000 clones, roughly 84% of them singletons.

The chain combines TRBV4-3 with TRBJ2-1; no firm D call. This sequence was found in a human donor with COVID-19, enrolled during active disease. The donor label of this sample is uncertain. Sequencing was done on a sample of peripheral blood. CDR3 in DNA: TGCGCCAGCAGCCAAGACCCTCCCTCGGCTTTACTTCGGGATGAGCAGTTCTTC. Its translation: CASSQDPPSALLRDEQFF.